Shown below are 10 T cell receptor beta chains from a single sample sequenced in a study of blood T cells in healthy people across ages. The authors ran a second PCR of roughly 6 to 11 cycles using a sample-barcoded 5' primer and a J-beta primer mix. From the 5' RACE reads, TCRdb called clonotypes with MiXCR, one entry per CDR3 protein. The sample lists around 1,800,000 distinct CDR3 sequences, around 40% occurring once. Sequencing used blood. These receptors were obtained from a human donor in good health.

In its sample, this clonotype was seen many times. The V call is TRBV12-3 or TRBV12-4, the J call TRBJ1-4; a possible D gene is TRBD1 (5 bases). With 1 base removed from V and 7 bases from J, the gap between germline ends came to 10 bases. The CDR3 runs 14 residues. CDR3 sequence (DNA): TGTGCCAGCAGTTTAGTTGCGGGGGTTGAAAAACTGTTTTTT. The encoded protein is CASSLVAGVEKLFF.

This sequence joins TRBV7-8 and TRBJ2-3; weak D call: TRBD2 (5 bases). Germline-derived CDR1 and CDR2 are SGHVS and FQNEAQ. The CDR3 length is 16 residues. Trimming stripped 4 bases from V and 4 bases from J, with 18 bases between. The CDR3 sequence is CASSWVLSGSADTQYF. The CDR3 DNA is TGTGCCAGCAGCTGGGTCCTCTCTGGGAGCGCAGATACGCAGTATTTT.

This clonotype was seen more than once but under ten times. This CDR3 is CSAWTGQNQPQHF. DNA of the CDR3: TGCAGTGCTTGGACAGGTCAAAATCAGCCCCAGCATTTT. The chain joins TRBV20-1 to TRBJ1-5; TRBD1 matches at 7 bases. Germline trimming cut 5 bases from V and 4 bases from J; bases unmatched to any gene: 5. Germline V gives CDR1 DFQATT, CDR2 SNEGSKA (reference sequence). The CDR3 sequence is 13 residues long.

The CDR3 sequence: CASRLTGGSEKLFF. The CDR3 DNA sequence: TGTGCCAGCAGACTAACAGGGGGGTCCGAAAAACTGTTTTTT. The chain combines TRBV6-5 with TRBJ1-4; 8 bases line up with TRBD1. The ends lost 6 bases at V and 8 bases at J; junction bases unmatched: 8. Germline CDR1 is MNHEY and CDR2 is SVGAGI. There are 14 residues in the CDR3.

The J gene is TRBJ1-1, the V gene TRBV6-5, with 10 bases aligning to TRBD1. CDR3 length equals 19 residues. V gave up 2 bases and J gave up 1 base; unmatched junction bases: 13. CDR1 and CDR2 (germline): MNHEY, SVGAGI. CDR3 sequence: CASSYTLTGTGAGNTEAFF. For the CDR3, the DNA is TGTGCCAGCAGTTACACTCTCACCGGGACAGGGGCCGGGAACACTGAAGCTTTCTTT.

CDR3 coding DNA: TGTGCCAGCAGTGCAATCACAGGGGTGAGGGAGACCCAGTACTTC. Amino acids: CASSAITGVRETQYF. The chain uses TRBV27 and TRBJ2-7; 7 nucleotides match TRBD1. The J call is in doubt because the DNA end fits TRBJ2-5 better. The germline V gene encodes CDR1 MNHEY and CDR2 SMNVEV (reference sequence). The CDR3 is 15 residues long.

This clonotype has a handful of counts. The chain uses TRBV28 and TRBJ2-7; D possibly uses TRBD1 or TRBD2 (7 bases each). Germline V lookup: CDR1 MDHEN, CDR2 SYDVKM. This CDR3 has 16 residues. V gave up 2 bases and J gave up 0 bases, with 14 bases separating them. This chain's CDR3 is CASSLTGGQSSYEQYF. The CDR3 bases are TGTGCCAGCAGTTTAACGGGGGGACAGAGCTCCTACGAGCAGTACTTC. Full variable domain (rest looked up from reference TRBV28 and TRBJ2-7): DVKVTQSSRYLVKRTGEKVFLECVQDMDHENMFWYRQDPGLGLRLIYFSYDVKMKEKGDIPEGYSVSREKKERFSLILESASTNQTSMYLCASSLTGGQSSYEQYFGPGTRLTVT.

The chain recombines TRBV7-9 with TRBJ2-3; D possibly matches TRBD1 or TRBD2 (5 bases each). Looked up from germline, CDR1 is SEHNR and CDR2 is FQNEAQ (reference sequence). The V gene lost 2 bases and the J gene lost 0 bases, with 18 bases spanning the gap. The CDR3 loop spans 18 amino acids. The CDR3 loop reads CASSLTPGGGMSTDTQYF. DNA of the CDR3: TGTGCCAGCAGCTTAACTCCCGGTGGGGGTATGAGCACAGATACGCAGTATTTT.

This clonotype occurred many times. The chain couples TRBV7-2 to TRBJ1-6, with D unresolved. Germline loops: CDR1 SGHTA, CDR2 FQGNSA. Trimming removed 1 base from V and 7 bases from J, with 8 bases in between. This CDR3 contains 14 residues. The CDR3 region has the DNA TGTGCCAGCAGCTTAGTGGCTAGGAATTCACCCCTCCACTTT. This codes for CASSLVARNSPLHF.

The chain has TRBV2 and TRBJ1-1; tentative D call: TRBD1 (5 bases). This CDR3 is 15 amino acids long. Germline values: CDR1 SNHLY, CDR2 FYNNEI. V gave up 3 bases and J gave up 6 bases, with 17 bases separating them. The CDR3 DNA follows: TGTGCCAGCAGTGACCGGACATCCATTACCGCTGAAGCTTTCTTT. Translated: CASSDRTSITAEAFF.